The entry below describes one T cell receptor beta chain. The antigen it recognizes is unknown. No much larger clone exists at a distance of one base, and base qualities are not known. This specimen belongs to a study of molecular identifiers for immune sequencing clone quantification (dated by TCRdb to the late 2010s). As for the study more broadly: For a replicate experiment, RNA from around 18,000 or 91,000 naive CD8 T cells was divided into five aliquots, and four of the five aliquots were sequenced. This methods study used CD8 T cells to benchmark TCR RNA copy counting and molecular-identifier clustering-based TCR repertoire sequencing (MIDCIRS).

Receptor libraries were prepared by PCR. TCRdb shows the sequencer as NextSeq 500. Bulk TCR libraries were generated as previously described, with the TCR primers listed in Table S5 used. Purification of total RNA was performed with the Qiagen AllPrep DNA/RNA kit. Before any analysis, reads coming from multiple sequencing runs of the same library were combined into one pool. The original pipeline was this. Reads were retained only if an exact TCR constant sequence was present, and the retained reads were trimmed to 150 nt and grouped according to their 12-nt molecular barcodes. Within each barcode group, reads were sub-clustered at a 15% Levenshtein threshold, and quality-weighted consensus sequences were built per RNA molecule. Non-functional sequences were removed, as were lower-count sequences one edit away from another. Based on a fit of two negative binomial distributions, barcode sub-clusters having less than 20% of the maximum read count were discarded. TCRdb trimmed the raw reads at Q25, called clones with MiXCR and kept productive beta chains. All rows with the same CDR3 protein become a single entry with the most common DNA and genes. Here the V and J calls rest on TCRdb's processing, not on the authors' analysis. This sample is represented by roughly 630,000 distinct CDR3 sequences; around 25% of them were singletons. About 0.73% of the sample is taken by the ten largest.

Naive CD8 T cell libraries were made from about 20,000 to 1,000,000 sorted cells using 10%, 30% or 50% of purified RNA. Naive CD8 T cells were FACS-sorted as CD8+CD4-CCR7+CD45RA+ on a BD FACSAria II into RLT Plus buffer. To test detection sensitivity, Jurkat RNA equal to over nine TCR copies was added to samples of about 18,000-1,100,000 naive CD8 T cells. CD8 T cells were enriched with RosetteSep CD8+ T Cell Enrichment Cocktail and Ficoll-Paque, followed by ACK red cell lysis. Trimming takes 1 base from V and 5 bases from J, and the germline ends sit 17 bases apart. The germline V gene specifies SGHAT as CDR1 and FQNNGV as CDR2. Measured from the cysteine to the phenylalanine, the CDR3 is 16 residues long. Kept here is only the CDR3 DNA, which spans 48 bases and is read in frame from base 1. The paper as a whole reports these results and caveats: Modeling estimated roughly 3.2 recovered TCR RNA copies per cell, compared with about 10 by digital PCR, which implies approximately 30% capture efficiency. Even against a background of 750,000 to 1,000,000 naive CD8 T cells, spiked-in Jurkat TCR RNA amounting to a single cell's worth was reported to be detectable. Spiked-in Jurkat TCR RNA (about ten copies' worth), which is not part of the donor repertoire, was contained in the naive libraries. Without barcode sub-clustering, chimeric consensus sequences inflated TCR diversity; chimeras reached as high as 47%. Highly expanded clone sizes could be underestimated because identical TCR molecules may share a barcode. In CMV-specific effector cells, clones with more than 20 RNA copies contained over 99% of molecules, whereas in naive cells such clones contained under 1% of molecules.

This receptor was obtained from a human donor in good health. Some libraries in this study had Jurkat cell RNA spiked in. Recombination linked TRBV11-2 to TRBJ1-2, with the D gene uncertain. Material: naive CD8+ T cells from blood, with Jurkat cell RNA spiked in. What the cell subset or site label conveys for this sample: FACS-sorted CD8+CD4-CCR7+CD45RA+ naive T cells. The CDR3 reads as follows: CASSLAGRALWYGYTF. The sequenced DNA is TGTGCCAGCAGCTTAGCTGGCCGTGCCCTATGGTATGGCTACACCTTC.